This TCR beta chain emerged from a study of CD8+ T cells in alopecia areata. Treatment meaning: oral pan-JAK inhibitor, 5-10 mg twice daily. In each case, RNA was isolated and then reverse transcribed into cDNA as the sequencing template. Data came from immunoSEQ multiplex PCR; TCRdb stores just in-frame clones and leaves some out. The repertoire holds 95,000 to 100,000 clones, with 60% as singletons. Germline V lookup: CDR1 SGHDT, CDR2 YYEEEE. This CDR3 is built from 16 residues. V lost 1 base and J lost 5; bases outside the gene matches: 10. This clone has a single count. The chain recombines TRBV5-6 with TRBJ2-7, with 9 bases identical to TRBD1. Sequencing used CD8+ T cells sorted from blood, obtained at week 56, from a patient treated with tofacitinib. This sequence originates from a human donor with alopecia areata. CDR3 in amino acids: CASSLTAQGAGDEQYF. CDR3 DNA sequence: TGTGCCAGCAGCTTGACCGCACAGGGGGCGGGAGACGAGCAGTACTTC.